The source of this T cell receptor beta chain is a study of cytomegalovirus exposure and HLA in healthy donors. Study outcomes and limitations: In a later analysis, common viral pathogens appeared linked to several of the most significant clusters. In a later analysis, TCR beta V- and J-gene trimming was associated with a missense DCLRE1C variant. It was reported in a later analysis that an Asian-associated ancestry cluster showed fewer N-insertions than the 666-donor mean.

Comment on this clone: The antigen remains undetermined.

The donors gave bone marrow, and they were healthy. A multiplex PCR was run with 60 Vbeta primers and 13 Jbeta primers. TCRdb keeps only in-frame clones here, not all; method: immunoSEQ multiplex PCR. This sample's table reports approximately 96,000 clones. Per the germline V gene, CDR1 is SGHNT and CDR2 is YENEEA. This CDR3 has 16 residues. J gave up 5 bases and V 5 bases, and 11 bases lay outside the gene matches. The source of this sequence is a girl between 10 and 17 years old in good health and CMV-seropositive. Input material: PBMCs. The V call is TRBV11-3, the J call TRBJ1-3; 8 bases line up with TRBD1. Written as DNA, the CDR3 is TGTGCCAGCAGCCCCCATTCAGGGGGCGTCAGAAACACCATATATTTT. It yields the protein CASSPHSGGVRNTIYF.